The 5 T cell receptor beta chains in this list originate from one sample, sequenced in a study of cytomegalovirus exposure and HLA in healthy donors. Amplification used 60 Vbeta primers and 13 Jbeta primers. TCRdb's table, derived via immunoSEQ multiplex PCR, lists solely in-frame clones and lacks some. There are approximately 220,000 clones in the sample; around four fifths occur only once, and 0.71% lies in the top ten. The specimen was PBMCs. The receptors come from a boy younger than 10 in good health and CMV-seronegative.

This sequence joins TRBV5-1 and TRBJ2-5, with a weak D call TRBD2 (6 bases). Germline CDR1 is SGHRS and CDR2 is YFSETQ. This CDR3 spans 16 amino acids. V lost 0 bases and J lost 1, with 13 bases in between. The CDR3 sequence is CASSLAGGPVQETQYF. CDR3 in DNA: TGCGCCAGCAGCTTGGCCGGGGGTCCGGTCCAAGAGACCCAGTACTTC.

V usage is TRBV5-1 and J usage is TRBJ1-5; no reliable D call. Germline V gives CDR1 SGHRS, CDR2 YFSETQ. The germline V and J ends were trimmed by 0 bases and 7 bases, with 8 bases remaining between them. This CDR3 spans 13 amino acids. The CDR3 sequence is CASSLDPGQPQHF. CDR3 DNA sequence: TGCGCCAGCAGCTTGGATCCCGGGCAGCCCCAGCATTTT.

This rearrangement joins TRBV5-1 to TRBJ2-3; 13 nucleotides align to TRBD2. This CDR3 contains 19 residues. Trimming removed 1 base from V and 2 bases from J; junction bases left unmatched: 10. The germline V gene has CDR1 SGHRS and CDR2 YFSETQ. The CDR3 reads CASSLLQRLAGGNTDTQYF. The CDR3 nucleotides read TGCGCCAGCAGCTTGCTTCAGCGACTAGCGGGGGGTAACACAGATACGCAGTATTTT. Drawing the rest from reference TRBV5-1 and TRBJ2-3, the complete variable domain is KAGVTQTPRYLIKTRGQQVTLSCSPISGHRSVSWYQQTPGQGLQFLFEYFSETQRNKGNFPGRFSGRQFSNSRSEMNVSTLELGDSALYLCASSLLQRLAGGNTDTQYFGPGTRLTVL.

The gene calls are TRBV2 and TRBJ1-2; D not certain. The CDR3 extends over 10 amino acids. CDR1 and CDR2 from the germline V gene are SNHLY and FYNNEI. Trimming left V 3 bases short and J 7 bases short, with 3 bases between. This CDR3 reads CASSDGGYTF. Here the CDR3 DNA reads TGTGCCAGCAGTGACGGTGGCTACACCTTC. Based on the CDR3 plus reference TRBV2 and TRBJ1-2, the full variable domain is EPEVTQTPSHQVTQMGQEVILRCVPISNHLYFYWYRQILGQKVEFLVSFYNNEISEKSEIFDDQFSVERPDGSNFTLKIRSTKLEDSAMYFCASSDGGYTFGSGTRLTVV.

A note on this clone: The same CDR3 is also encoded by other DNA sequences in this sample. The chain is built from TRBV11-3 and TRBJ2-2, with D tentatively TRBD1 (5 bases). Trimming took off 3 bases at V and 6 bases at J, with 14 bases between the two ends. The CDR3 is 15 residues long. Germline loops: CDR1 SGHNT, CDR2 YENEEA. CDR3 residues: CASSLGQGSSGELFF. The CDR3 nucleotides are TGTGCCAGCAGCTTGGGGCAGGGTTCATCCGGGGAGCTGTTTTTT.